A selection of T cell receptor beta chains follows, all from one sample in a study of T cell responses to AZD1222 COVID-19 vaccine. Method: immunoSEQ multiplex PCR; TCRdb's copy keeps in-frame clones and lacks some. The sample has under 200,000 clones; roughly 92% are singletons. The specimen comprised peripheral blood, sampled on day 0 of AZD1222 vaccination. These receptors came from an adult in good health. CDR3s include the opening cysteine and the closing phenylalanine or tryptophan. Size values are once, few and many counts, or a class for expanded clones, and some rows have none.

cdr3_aa clone_size cdr3_length v_call
CASSPPLGQIEAFF NA 14 TRBV18
CASSRLQGRETQYF NA 14 TRBV7-8
CASSHLASGGAYSYEQYF NA 18 TRBV5-4
CASSQDIGQGIRYGYTF NA 17 TRBV4-3
CASSRTAGNSPLHF NA 14 TRBV6-2/TRBV6-3
CASSLVGLSYGYTF NA 14 TRBV28
CASSFRWGGLYEQYF NA 15 TRBV7-2
CASSQEYSPNYGYTF NA 15 TRBV3-1/TRBV3-2
CASSLGGQGSPLHF once 14 TRBV5-6
CATKQLAPERYGYTF few 15 TRBV19
CASSKIGGNSPLHF once 14 TRBV7-3
CASSLEISEAFF NA 12 TRBV7-9
CASSWGTGLTGELFF NA 15 TRBV5-6
CASSPHRNQETQYF NA 14 TRBV19
CASRPSTDTQYF NA 12 TRBV6-5
CASRTIDRDYGYTF NA 14 TRBV2
CASCRADNQPQHF few 13 TRBV19